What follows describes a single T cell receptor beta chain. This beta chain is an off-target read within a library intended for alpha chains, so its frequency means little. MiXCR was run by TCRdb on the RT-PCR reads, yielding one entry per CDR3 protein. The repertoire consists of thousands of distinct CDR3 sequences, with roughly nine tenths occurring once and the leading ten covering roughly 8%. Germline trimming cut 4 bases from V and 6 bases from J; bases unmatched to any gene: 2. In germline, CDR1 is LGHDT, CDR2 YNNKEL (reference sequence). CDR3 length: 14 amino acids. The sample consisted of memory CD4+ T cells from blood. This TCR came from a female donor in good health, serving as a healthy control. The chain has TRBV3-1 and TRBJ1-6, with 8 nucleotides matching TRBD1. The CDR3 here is CASSRTGGNSPLHF. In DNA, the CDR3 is TGTGCCAGCAGCCGAACAGGGGGTAATTCACCCCTCCACTTT.